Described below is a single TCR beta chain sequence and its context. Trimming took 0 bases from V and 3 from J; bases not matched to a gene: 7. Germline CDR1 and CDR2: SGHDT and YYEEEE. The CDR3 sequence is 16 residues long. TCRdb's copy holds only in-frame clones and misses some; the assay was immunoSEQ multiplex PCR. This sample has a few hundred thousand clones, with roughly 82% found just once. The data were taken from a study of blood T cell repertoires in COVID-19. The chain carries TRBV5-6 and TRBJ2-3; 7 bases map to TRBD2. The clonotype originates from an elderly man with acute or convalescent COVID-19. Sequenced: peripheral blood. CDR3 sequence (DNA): TGTGCCAGCAGCTTGGTGTGGGGCGGGAGAACAGATACGCAGTATTTT. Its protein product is CASSLVWGGRTDTQYF.